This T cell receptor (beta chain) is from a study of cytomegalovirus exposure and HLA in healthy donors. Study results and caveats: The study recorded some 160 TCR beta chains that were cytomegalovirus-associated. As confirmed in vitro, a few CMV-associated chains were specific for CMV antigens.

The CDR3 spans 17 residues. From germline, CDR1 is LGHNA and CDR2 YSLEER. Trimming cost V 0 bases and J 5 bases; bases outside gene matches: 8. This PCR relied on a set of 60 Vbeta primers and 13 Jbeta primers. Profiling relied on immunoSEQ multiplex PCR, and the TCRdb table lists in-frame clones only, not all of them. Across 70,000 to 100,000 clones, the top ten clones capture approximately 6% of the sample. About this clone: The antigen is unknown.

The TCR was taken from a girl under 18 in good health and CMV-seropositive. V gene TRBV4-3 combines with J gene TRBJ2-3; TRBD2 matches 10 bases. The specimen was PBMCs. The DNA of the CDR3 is TGCGCCAGCAGCCAAGATCTAGCGGGGGTAACGGGAGATACGCAGTATTTT. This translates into CASSQDLAGVTGDTQYF.